The rows below give T cell receptor beta chains drawn from one sample of a study of blood T cell repertoires in COVID-19. Clones were read by immunoSEQ multiplex PCR, and TCRdb kept only the in-frame ones, dropping some. Among about 130,000 clones listed, about four fifths were seen once. The sequencing input was peripheral blood. These receptors were collected from a woman between 65 and 79 years old with COVID-19, enrolled during active disease. The CDR3 runs from the conserved cysteine through the conserved F or W. D genes are given only for firm matches. Clone size is stated in some rows and not others, as once, few, many or a class when expanded.

TRBJ1-2	TRBV7-9	NA	NA	CASSRRGGQRNYGYTF	TGTGCCAGCAGCCGGCGGGGGGGCCAGAGGAACTATGGCTACACCTTC
TRBJ1-3	TRBV9	NA	NA	CASSAGPRGAGNTIYF	TGTGCCAGCAGCGCAGGACCTCGCGGGGCCGGAAACACCATATATTTT
TRBJ2-6	TRBV10-3	NA	NA	CAISEYSVGRSGANVLTF	TGTGCCATCAGTGAGTATTCGGTTGGTAGATCTGGGGCCAACGTCCTGACTTTC
TRBJ1-6	TRBV2	NA	NA	CASSEGQINSPLHF	TGTGCCAGCAGTGAAGGTCAGATCAATTCACCCCTCCACTTT
TRBJ1-3	TRBV5-1	NA	NA	CASSLTGSGNTIYF	TGCGCCAGCAGCTTGACAGGGTCTGGAAACACCATATATTTT
TRBJ1-1	TRBV29-1	NA	NA	CSVGSDSEAFF	TGCAGCGTTGGATCGGACAGTGAAGCTTTCTTT
TRBJ2-7	TRBV9	NA	few	CASSGPGDHEQYF	TGTGCCAGCAGCGGTCCAGGGGACCACGAGCAGTACTTC
TRBJ1-1	TRBV5-6	NA	NA	CASSPNTGNTEAFF	TGTGCCAGCAGCCCAAACACAGGGAACACTGAAGCTTTCTTT
TRBJ2-7	TRBV7-2	NA	NA	CASSLLGGAVEQYF	TGTGCCAGCAGCTTACTAGGGGGAGCGGTCGAGCAGTACTTC
TRBJ2-1	TRBV28	TRBD1	NA	CASSLEGAYLNEQFF	TGTGCCAGCAGTTTAGAGGGGGCTTATCTCAATGAGCAGTTCTTC
TRBJ1-1	TRBV5-1	TRBD1	few	CASTGQTNTEAFF	TGCGCCAGTACGGGACAGACGAACACTGAAGCTTTCTTT
TRBJ2-4	TRBV7-2	NA	NA	CASSLTAVKNIQYF	TGTGCCAGCAGCTTAACAGCCGTAAAAAACATTCAGTACTTC
TRBJ2-7	TRBV5-8	NA	NA	CASSPRVSYEQYF	TGTGCCAGCAGCCCCCGGGTCTCCTACGAGCAGTACTTC
TRBJ2-7	TRBV27	NA	NA	CASSVGQASSYEQYF	TGTGCCAGCAGTGTGGGGCAGGCGAGCTCCTACGAGCAGTACTTC
TRBJ2-5	TRBV5-1	NA	NA	CASSLEQAGETQYF	TGCGCCAGCAGCTTGGAGCAGGCGGGGGAGACCCAGTACTTC
TRBJ2-7	TRBV6-5	TRBD1	NA	CASIPTGGQYEQYF	TGTGCCAGCATCCCGACAGGGGGACAATACGAGCAGTACTTC
TRBJ1-1	TRBV2	NA	NA	CASRRSRNTEAFF	TGTGCCAGCAGGAGGTCCAGGAACACTGAAGCTTTCTTT
TRBJ1-1	TRBV6-6	TRBD1	NA	CASSRLYPGQGNTEAFF	TGTGCCAGCAGCCGACTCTACCCGGGACAGGGGAACACTGAAGCTTTCTTT
TRBJ1-4	TRBV18	TRBD1	NA	CASSPNRDSIEKLFF	TGTGCCAGCTCACCTAACCGGGACAGTATAGAAAAACTGTTTTTT
TRBJ2-2	TRBV9	TRBD1	NA	CASRPGTGVTGELFF	TGTGCCAGCAGACCCGGGACAGGGGTCACCGGGGAGCTGTTTTTT
TRBJ2-7	TRBV18	NA	once	CASSPTDYEQYF	TGTGCCAGCTCACCGACAGACTACGAGCAGTACTTC
TRBJ1-4	TRBV28	TRBD1	few	CASSLGTGWEKLFF	TGTGCCAGCAGTTTAGGGACAGGGTGGGAAAAACTGTTTTTT
TRBJ1-3	TRBV5-1	NA	NA	CASSIDSASGNTIYF	TGCGCCAGCAGCATTGACAGTGCCTCTGGAAACACCATATATTTT
TRBJ1-1	TRBV7-2	NA	NA	CASSWGDNTEAFF	TGTGCCAGCAGTTGGGGGGATAACACTGAAGCTTTCTTT
TRBJ2-7	TRBV29-1	TRBD1	NA	CSVVRDRGQYEQYF	TGCAGCGTTGTCCGGGACAGGGGGCAGTACGAGCAGTACTTC
TRBJ1-1	TRBV3-1/TRBV3-2	NA	NA	CASSHSDMNTEAFF	TGTGCCAGCAGCCATTCAGATATGAACACTGAAGCTTTCTTT
TRBJ1-5	TRBV30	TRBD1	NA	CAWRTTGGANQPQHF	TGTGCCTGGAGAACCACAGGGGGGGCCAATCAGCCCCAGCATTTT
TRBJ2-3	TRBV15	NA	NA	CATSSSGVLADTQYF	TGTGCCACCAGCAGTTCGGGGGTTCTGGCAGATACGCAGTATTTT
TRBJ2-3	TRBV7-9	NA	NA	CASSDTGRTDTQYF	TGTGCCAGCAGCGATACAGGTAGAACAGATACGCAGTATTTT
TRBJ1-5	TRBV6-1	NA	once	CASSEVLEPNQPQHF	TGTGCCAGCAGTGAAGTATTAGAGCCCAATCAGCCCCAGCATTTT
TRBJ2-7	TRBV27	TRBD2	NA	CASSFRGGSYEQYF	TGTGCCAGCAGTTTCCGGGGGGGGTCCTACGAGCAGTACTTC
TRBJ1-4	TRBV24-1	TRBD1	few	CATSDTGTGSEKLFF	TGTGCCACCAGTGACACCGGGACAGGGAGTGAAAAACTGTTTTTT
TRBJ1-1	TRBV6-6	TRBD1	NA	CASSWDSPNTEAFF	TGTGCCAGCAGTTGGGACAGCCCTAACACTGAAGCTTTCTTT
TRBJ2-2	TRBV6-2/TRBV6-3	NA	NA	CASSLRPEAGELFF	TGTGCCAGCAGCCTACGGCCAGAGGCCGGGGAGCTGTTTTTT
TRBJ2-5	TRBV5-5	TRBD2	NA	CASSLWGRGDAQYF	TGTGCCAGCAGCTTGTGGGGGAGGGGTGATGCCCAGTACTTC
TRBJ2-7	TRBV28	TRBD2	NA	CASGERGAQDEQYF	TGTGCCAGCGGAGAGCGGGGGGCGCAGGATGAGCAGTACTTC
TRBJ2-1	TRBV11-2	TRBD2	NA	CASGGVAGPVINEQFF	TGTGCCAGCGGGGGAGTAGCGGGGCCGGTCATCAATGAGCAGTTCTTC
TRBJ1-2	TRBV5-4	NA	NA	CASSWEGGGNGYTF	TGTGCCAGCAGCTGGGAGGGGGGCGGCAATGGCTACACCTTC
TRBJ2-1	TRBV7-2	TRBD2	NA	CAVELRGAHNEQFF	TGTGCCGTTGAGTTGCGGGGGGCTCACAATGAGCAGTTCTTC
TRBJ1-6	TRBV5-6	TRBD1	NA	CASKSLSGDRRYSPLHF	TGTGCCAGCAAAAGTTTATCAGGGGACAGAAGATATTCACCCCTCCACTTT
TRBJ2-5	TRBV2	NA	NA	CASSEIQGGTQYF	TGTGCCAGCAGTGAAATCCAGGGTGGGACCCAGTACTTC
TRBJ1-2	TRBV11-2	TRBD1	once	CASSPRTGYGYTF	TGTGCCAGCAGCCCCCGGACAGGGTATGGCTACACCTTC
TRBJ2-7	TRBV19	TRBD1	few	CASSTGQGQIRKQYF	TGTGCCAGTAGTACGGGACAGGGCCAGATTCGTAAGCAGTACTTC
TRBJ2-5	TRBV9	NA	once	CASSTGKEETQYF	TGTGCCAGCAGCACAGGAAAGGAAGAGACCCAGTACTTC
TRBJ2-1	TRBV7-9	NA	NA	CASITGTQGHEQFF	TGTGCCAGCATCACCGGGACGCAGGGGCATGAGCAGTTCTTC
TRBJ2-7	TRBV5-6	TRBD1	NA	CASSHPQGTYEQYF	TGTGCCAGCAGCCACCCACAGGGGACGTACGAGCAGTACTTC
TRBJ2-1	TRBV4-1	NA	few	CASSQEWRPGEQFF	TGCGCCAGCAGCCAAGAGTGGCGGCCCGGGGAGCAGTTCTTC
TRBJ1-6	TRBV6-5	TRBD1	NA	CASSSRGRESPLHF	TGTGCCAGCAGCTCCAGGGGGCGAGAGTCACCCCTCCACTTT
TRBJ1-2	TRBV3-1/TRBV3-2	NA	NA	CASSQGLYGYTF	TGTGCCAGCAGCCAAGGACTTTATGGCTACACCTTC
TRBJ1-4	TRBV25-1	NA	once	CASSGRGNEKLFF	TGTGCCAGCAGTGGTCGGGGGAATGAAAAACTGTTTTTT
TRBJ2-7	TRBV7-9	NA	NA	CASSLYGREEQYF	TGTGCCAGCAGCTTATATGGCAGGGAAGAGCAGTACTTC
TRBJ2-5	TRBV15	NA	NA	CATSRVSGETQYF	TGTGCCACCAGCAGAGTATCAGGGGAGACCCAGTACTTC
TRBJ1-5	TRBV7-3	TRBD1	once	CASSQDRGQPQHF	TGTGCCAGCAGCCAGGACAGGGGACAGCCCCAGCATTTT
TRBJ2-5	TRBV30	TRBD2	NA	CAWSHGGMVGTQYF	TGTGCCTGGAGTCACGGGGGGATGGTTGGGACCCAGTACTTC
TRBJ1-1	TRBV18	NA	NA	CASSQGNTEAFF	TGTGCCAGCTCCCAGGGGAACACTGAAGCTTTCTTT
TRBJ1-3	TRBV6-5	NA	NA	CASSPDPGGNTIYF	TGTGCCAGCAGCCCGGACCCGGGGGGAAACACCATATATTTT
TRBJ2-3	TRBV6-2/TRBV6-3	TRBD2	once	CASSYRTGLAGAFRGDTQYF	TGTGCCAGCAGTTACCGAACGGGACTAGCGGGGGCGTTCCGAGGAGATACGCAGTATTTT